What follows describes a single TCR beta chain. Its antigen is as yet unknown. Germline values: CDR1 SNHLY, CDR2 FYNNEI. Trimming removed 8 bases from V and 0 bases from J, with 11 bases in between. The CDR3 runs 13 residues. This specimen belongs to a study of Graves' ophthalmopathy and Graves' hyperthyroidism. Study as a whole: Hyperthyroidism counted as stable given no ophthalmopathy within 18 months of follow-up. Regarding the study as a whole: Sensitivity of approximately 70% and specificity of about 72% were achieved by the model that predicted ophthalmopathy progression.

TCR beta CDR3 regions were amplified from RNA transcripts. The authors performed first-round RT-PCR with HTBI primers and then a second-round multiplex PCR. TCRdb re-called the multiplex PCR reads through MiXCR, storing one row per CDR3 protein. This sample has over a million distinct CDR3 sequences; 36% occur once, and the top ten carry 11%. Clinical symptoms, serum thyroxine, TRAb, thyroid ultrasound and orbital computed tomography formed the basis of diagnosis. This sequence was found in an adult man with Graves' hyperthyroidism. Sample: peripheral blood or thyroid tissue (not recorded which). This rearrangement joins TRBV2 to TRBJ2-7, with D tentatively TRBD1 (6 bases). CDR3 amino acids: CASEQGLSYEQYF. CDR3 DNA sequence: TGTGCCAGCGAACAGGGCCTCTCCTACGAGCAGTACTTC.